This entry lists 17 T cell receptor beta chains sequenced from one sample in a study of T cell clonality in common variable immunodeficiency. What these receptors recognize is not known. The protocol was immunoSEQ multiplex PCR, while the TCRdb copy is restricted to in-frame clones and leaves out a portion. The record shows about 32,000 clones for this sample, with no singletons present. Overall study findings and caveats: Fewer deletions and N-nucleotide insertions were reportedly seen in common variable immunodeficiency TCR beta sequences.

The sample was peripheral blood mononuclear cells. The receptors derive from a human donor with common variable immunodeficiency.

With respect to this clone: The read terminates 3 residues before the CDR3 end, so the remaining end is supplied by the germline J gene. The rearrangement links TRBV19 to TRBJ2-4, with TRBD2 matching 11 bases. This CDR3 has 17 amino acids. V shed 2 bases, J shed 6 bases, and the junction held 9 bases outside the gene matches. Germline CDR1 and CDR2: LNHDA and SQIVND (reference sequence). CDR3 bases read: TGTGCCAGTAGTATATATCCTAGCGGGGGGCCTATAAACATT. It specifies CASSIYPSGGPINI. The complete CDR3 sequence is CASSIYPSGGPINIQYF.

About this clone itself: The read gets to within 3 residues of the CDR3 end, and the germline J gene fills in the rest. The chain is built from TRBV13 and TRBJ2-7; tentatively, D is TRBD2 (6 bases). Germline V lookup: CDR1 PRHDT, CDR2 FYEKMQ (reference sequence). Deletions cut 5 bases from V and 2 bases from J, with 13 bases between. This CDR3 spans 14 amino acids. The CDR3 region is CASSPPAGPYEQYF. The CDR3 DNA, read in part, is TGTGCCAGCAGCCCACCGGCGGGGCCCTACGAG.

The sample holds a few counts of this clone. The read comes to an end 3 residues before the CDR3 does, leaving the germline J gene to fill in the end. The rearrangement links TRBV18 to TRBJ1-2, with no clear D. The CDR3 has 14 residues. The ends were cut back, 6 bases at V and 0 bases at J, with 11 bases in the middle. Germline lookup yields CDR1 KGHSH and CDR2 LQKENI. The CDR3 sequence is CASSPAATNYGYTF. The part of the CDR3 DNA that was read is TGTGCCAGCTCTCCGGCGGCGACTAACTATGGC.

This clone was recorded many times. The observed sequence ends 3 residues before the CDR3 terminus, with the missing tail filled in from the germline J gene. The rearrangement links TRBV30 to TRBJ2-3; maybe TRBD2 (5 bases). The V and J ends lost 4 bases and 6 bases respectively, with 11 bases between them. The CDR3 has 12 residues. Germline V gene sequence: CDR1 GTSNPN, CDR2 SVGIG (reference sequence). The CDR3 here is CAWTVALDTQYF. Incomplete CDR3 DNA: TGTGCCTGGACGGTAGCGTTGGATACG.

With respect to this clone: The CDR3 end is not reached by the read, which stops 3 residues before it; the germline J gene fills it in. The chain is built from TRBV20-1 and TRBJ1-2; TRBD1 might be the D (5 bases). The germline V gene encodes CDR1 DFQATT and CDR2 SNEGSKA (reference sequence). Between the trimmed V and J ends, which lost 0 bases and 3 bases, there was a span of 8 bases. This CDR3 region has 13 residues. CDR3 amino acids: CSAREKGHYGYTF. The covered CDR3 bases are TGCAGTGCTAGAGAGAAGGGGCACTATGGC.

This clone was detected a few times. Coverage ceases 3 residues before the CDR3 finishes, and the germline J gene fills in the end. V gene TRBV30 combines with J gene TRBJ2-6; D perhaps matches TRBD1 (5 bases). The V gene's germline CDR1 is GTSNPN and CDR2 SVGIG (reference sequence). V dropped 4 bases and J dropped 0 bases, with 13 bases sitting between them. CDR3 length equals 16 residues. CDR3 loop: CAWTAGSDSGANVLTF. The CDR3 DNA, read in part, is TGTGCCTGGACGGCAGGGTCGGACTCTGGGGCCAACGTC.

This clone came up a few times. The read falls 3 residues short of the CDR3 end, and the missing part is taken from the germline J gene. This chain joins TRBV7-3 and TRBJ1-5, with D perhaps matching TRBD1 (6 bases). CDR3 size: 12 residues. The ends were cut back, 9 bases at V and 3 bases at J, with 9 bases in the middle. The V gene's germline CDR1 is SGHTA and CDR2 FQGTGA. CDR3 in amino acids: CASGTFNQPQHF. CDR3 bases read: TGTGCCAGTGGGACATTCAATCAGCCC.

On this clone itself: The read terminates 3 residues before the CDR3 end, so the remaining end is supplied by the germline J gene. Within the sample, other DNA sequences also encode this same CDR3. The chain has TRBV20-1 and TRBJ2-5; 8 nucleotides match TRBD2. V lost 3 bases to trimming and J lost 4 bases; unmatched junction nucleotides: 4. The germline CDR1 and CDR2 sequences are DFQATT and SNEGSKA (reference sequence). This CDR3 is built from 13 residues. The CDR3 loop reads CSASPGGGETQYF. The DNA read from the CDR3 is TGCAGTGCTAGCCCCGGGGGGGGAGAGACC.

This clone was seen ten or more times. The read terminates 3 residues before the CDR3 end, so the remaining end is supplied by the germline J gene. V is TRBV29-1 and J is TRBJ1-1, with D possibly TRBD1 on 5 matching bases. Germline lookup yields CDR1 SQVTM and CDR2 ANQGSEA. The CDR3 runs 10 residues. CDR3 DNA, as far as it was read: TGCAGCATCCGGACACGAGAA. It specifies CSIRTRE. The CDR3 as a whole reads CSIRTREAFF.

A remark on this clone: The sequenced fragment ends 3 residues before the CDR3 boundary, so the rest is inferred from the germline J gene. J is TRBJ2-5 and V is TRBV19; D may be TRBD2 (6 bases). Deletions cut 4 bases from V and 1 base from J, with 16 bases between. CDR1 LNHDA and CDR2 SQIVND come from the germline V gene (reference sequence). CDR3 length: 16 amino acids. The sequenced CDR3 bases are TGTGCCAGTAGTAGCACCTCTCTGGGGGGCCAAGAGACC. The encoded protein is CASSSTSLGGQET. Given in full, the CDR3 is CASSSTSLGGQETQYF.

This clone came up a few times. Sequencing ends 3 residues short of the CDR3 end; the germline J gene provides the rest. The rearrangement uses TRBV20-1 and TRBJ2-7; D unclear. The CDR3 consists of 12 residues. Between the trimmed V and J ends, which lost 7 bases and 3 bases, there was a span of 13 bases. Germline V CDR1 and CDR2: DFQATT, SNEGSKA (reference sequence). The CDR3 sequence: CSVAGKNYEQYF. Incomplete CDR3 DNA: TGCAGTGTGGCTGGCAAGAACTACGAG.

Partial CDR3 DNA: TGTGCCAGCAGCTTCTCTGTCTCGGCCAAAAACATT. Residues: CASSFSVSAKNI. The full CDR3 is CASSFSVSAKNIQYF. V and J are TRBV7-2 and TRBJ2-4; D remains ambiguous. The sequenced fragment ends 3 residues before the CDR3 boundary, so the rest is inferred from the germline J gene. CDR1 SGHTA and CDR2 FQGNSA come from the germline V gene. CDR3 length: 15 residues. The germline V and J ends were trimmed by 3 bases and 1 base, with 10 bases remaining between them.

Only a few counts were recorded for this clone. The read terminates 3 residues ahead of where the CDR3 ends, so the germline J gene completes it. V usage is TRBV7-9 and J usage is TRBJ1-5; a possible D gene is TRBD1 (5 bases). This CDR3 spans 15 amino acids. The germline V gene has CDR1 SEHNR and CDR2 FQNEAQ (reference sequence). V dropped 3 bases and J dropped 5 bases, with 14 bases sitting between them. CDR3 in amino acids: CASSLEGEPYQPQHF. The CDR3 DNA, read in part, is TGTGCCAGCAGCTTGGAAGGGGAACCCTATCAGCCC.

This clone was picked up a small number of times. CDR3 region: CASSPSTSNQPQHF. CDR3 bases read: TGTGCCAGCTCACCCTCCACAAGCAATCAGCCC. This chain uses TRBV18 with TRBJ1-5; no clear D. The missing CDR3 end, 3 residues past where the read stops, is filled in from the germline J gene. Trimming took 3 bases from V and 1 from J, leaving 7 bases between them. This CDR3 contains 14 residues. Germline values: CDR1 KGHSH, CDR2 LQKENI.

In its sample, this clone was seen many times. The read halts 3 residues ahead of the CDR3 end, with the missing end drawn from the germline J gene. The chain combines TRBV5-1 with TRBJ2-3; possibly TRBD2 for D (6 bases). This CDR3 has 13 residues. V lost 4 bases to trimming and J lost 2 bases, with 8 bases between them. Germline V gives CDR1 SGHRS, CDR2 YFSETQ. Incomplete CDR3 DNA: TGCGCCAGCAGCGGCGGGGACACAGATACG. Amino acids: CASSGGDTDT. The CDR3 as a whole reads CASSGGDTDTQYF. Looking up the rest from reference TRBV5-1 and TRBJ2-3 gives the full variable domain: KAGVTQTPRYLIKTRGQQVTLSCSPISGHRSVSWYQQTPGQGLQFLFEYFSETQRNKGNFPGRFSGRQFSNSRSEMNVSTLELGDSALYLCASSGGDTDTQYFGPGTRLTVL.

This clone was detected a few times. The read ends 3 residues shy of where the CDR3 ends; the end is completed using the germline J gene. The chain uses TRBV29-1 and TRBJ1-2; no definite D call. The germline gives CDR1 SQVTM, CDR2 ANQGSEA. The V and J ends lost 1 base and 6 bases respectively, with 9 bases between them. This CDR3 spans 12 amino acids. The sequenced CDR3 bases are TGCAGCGTTGAAGGGGCGGGGAATGGC. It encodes CSVEGAGNG. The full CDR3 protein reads CSVEGAGNGYTF.

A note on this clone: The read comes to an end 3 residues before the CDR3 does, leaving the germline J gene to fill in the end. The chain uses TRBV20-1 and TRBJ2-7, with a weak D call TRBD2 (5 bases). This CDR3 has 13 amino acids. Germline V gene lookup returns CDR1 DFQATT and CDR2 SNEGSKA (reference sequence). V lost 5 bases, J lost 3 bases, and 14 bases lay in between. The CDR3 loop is CSAVPPGVYEQYF. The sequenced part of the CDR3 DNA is TGCAGTGCTGTACCCCCCGGGGTCTACGAG.